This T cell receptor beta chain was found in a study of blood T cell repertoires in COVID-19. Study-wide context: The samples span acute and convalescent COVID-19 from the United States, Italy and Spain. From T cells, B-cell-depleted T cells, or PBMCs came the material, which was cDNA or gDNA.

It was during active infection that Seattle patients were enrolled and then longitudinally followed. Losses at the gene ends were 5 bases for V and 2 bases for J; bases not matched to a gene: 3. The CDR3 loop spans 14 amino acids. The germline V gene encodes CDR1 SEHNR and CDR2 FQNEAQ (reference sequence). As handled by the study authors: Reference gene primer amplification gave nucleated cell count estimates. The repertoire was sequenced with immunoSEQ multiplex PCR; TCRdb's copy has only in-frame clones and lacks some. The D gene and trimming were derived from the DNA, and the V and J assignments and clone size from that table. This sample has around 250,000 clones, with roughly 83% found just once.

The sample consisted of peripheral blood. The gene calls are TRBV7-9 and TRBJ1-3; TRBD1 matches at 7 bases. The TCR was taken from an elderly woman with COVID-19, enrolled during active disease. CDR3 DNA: TGTGCCAGCAGCGCCAGGGGGGCTGGAAACACCATATATTTT. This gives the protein CASSARGAGNTIYF.